The clone carrying this T cell receptor (beta chain) was found a few times. Its antigen remains unknown. The sample belongs to a study of CD8+ T cells in alopecia areata. Whole-study context: Those patients who were treated received oral tofacitinib, which was given at 5 to 10 mg twice daily for moderate-to-severe alopecia areata.

The CDR3 length is 13 residues. The V and J ends lost 8 bases and 2 bases respectively, with 9 bases between them. Germline values: CDR1 SEHNR, CDR2 FQNEAQ (reference sequence). RNA extraction was followed by reverse transcription into cDNA, which acted as the sequencing template. Using immunoSEQ multiplex PCR, the repertoire was profiled, and TCRdb retains in-frame clones only, with some absent. The top ten clones hold 10% to 13% of a sample with some 180,000 clones, about 55% of them seen once. Treatment denoted: oral pan-JAK inhibitor, 5-10 mg twice daily. General study findings and limits: Tofacitinib significantly brought down scalp clonality and expanded CD8+ clones among top 100.

This clonotype originated in a human donor with alopecia areata. The sample here was CD8+ T cells sorted from blood, taken at week 24, from a patient treated with tofacitinib. V and J are TRBV7-9 and TRBJ2-2, with D possibly matching TRBD1 (7 bases). The CDR3: CASQGGNTGELFF. DNA of the CDR3: TGTGCCAGCCAGGGGGGAAACACCGGGGAGCTGTTTTTT.